This TCR beta chain appears in the sequencing data of a study of blood T cell repertoires in COVID-19. Assay: immunoSEQ multiplex PCR; the TCRdb copy retains only in-frame clones and omits some. The repertoire holds around 180,000 clones, with around 83% as singletons. From germline, CDR1 is SEHNR and CDR2 FQNEAQ (reference sequence). The CDR3 consists of 14 residues. V was clipped by 1 base and J by 1 base, with 7 bases between them. Specimen: peripheral blood. The TCR was taken from a human donor in a cohort sampled during active COVID-19. V usage is TRBV7-9 and J usage is TRBJ1-1; tentative D call: TRBD1 (5 bases). CDR3 sequence reads: CASSLGQSNTEAFF. The CDR3 DNA follows: TGTGCCAGCAGCTTAGGACAGTCGAACACTGAAGCTTTCTTT. Full variable domain (missing parts from reference TRBV7-9 and TRBJ1-1): DTGVSQNPRHKITKRGQNVTFRCDPISEHNRLYWYRQTLGQGPEFLTYFQNEAQLEKSRLLSDRFSAERPKGSFSTLEIQRTEQGDSAMYLCASSLGQSNTEAFFGQGTRLTVV.